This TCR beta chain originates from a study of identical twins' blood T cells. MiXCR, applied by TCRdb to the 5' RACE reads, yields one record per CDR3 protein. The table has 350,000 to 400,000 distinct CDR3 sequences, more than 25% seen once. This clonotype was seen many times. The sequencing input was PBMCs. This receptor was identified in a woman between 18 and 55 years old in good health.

CDR3 residues: CSVSYSNQPQHF. CDR3 nucleotides: TGCAGCGTCTCCTATAGCAATCAGCCCCAGCATTTT. V is TRBV29-1 and J is TRBJ1-5, with unresolved D. The CDR3 is 12 amino acids. Trimming removed 6 bases from V and 0 bases from J, with 6 bases in between. Germline CDR1 reads SQVTM; CDR2 reads ANQGSEA.